This entry features one T cell receptor (beta chain) sequence. Its target is unknown. This sample is drawn from a study of shared clonotypes between healthy human individuals. Study in general: A couple of women and a few men aged 18 to 49 made up the donors.

Study-level results: Shared clonotypes: about 4.6% naive CD4, under 4% naive CD8, under 2.5% memory CD4, approximately 0.37% memory CD8. Though the depth was large, rarefaction showed that sorted-subset sequencing was incomplete.

CD45RO-negative, CCR7-selected cells formed the naive CD8 fraction, which excluded terminally differentiated effector memory CD45RA+ cells. The study enrolled healthy HIV-negative adults without recent acute infections or vaccinations as donors. V lost 11 bases and J lost 2; bases outside the gene matches: 16. Germline V gives CDR1 SEHNR, CDR2 FQNEAQ (reference sequence). This CDR3 is built from 18 residues. Some clones are missing from TCRdb's copy, which holds only in-frame ones; the method was immunoSEQ multiplex PCR. The table lists about 680,000 clones, about 92% of them singletons, with 24% in the top ten.

The chain has TRBV7-9 and TRBJ2-3, with 13 bases aligning to TRBD2. The clonotype was recovered from a man aged 30 to 39 in good health. Material for sequencing was naive CD8+ T cells sorted from blood. The CDR3 sequence: CAGQIGTSGTADTDTQYF. DNA for the CDR3: TGTGCCGGTCAGATTGGGACTAGCGGGACGGCAGACACAGATACGCAGTATTTT. Complete variable domain (other parts from reference TRBV7-9 and TRBJ2-3): DTGVSQNPRHKITKRGQNVTFRCDPISEHNRLYWYRQTLGQGPEFLTYFQNEAQLEKSRLLSDRFSAERPKGSFSTLEIQRTEQGDSAMYLCAGQIGTSGTADTDTQYFGPGTRLTVL.